This TCR beta chain was captured in a study of control samples from healthy donors and cancer patients. Generated by immunoSEQ multiplex PCR, the TCRdb table keeps only in-frame clones and is missing some. The table lists fewer than 85,000 clones, around 91% of them singletons, with roughly 14% in the top ten. Germline V lookup: CDR1 SSHAT, CDR2 FNYEAQ (reference sequence). The V segment lost 4 bases and the J segment 6 bases; nucleotides outside the gene matches: 7. This CDR3 spans 15 amino acids. This rearrangement joins TRBV7-7 to TRBJ2-3, with 10 bases matching TRBD2. The sequencing input was blood. The sequence derives from a man aged 25-45 years in good health. The CDR3 DNA sequence: TGTGCCAGCAGCTCAGGACTAGCGGTGGGTGATACGCAGTATTTT. It encodes CASSSGLAVGDTQYF.